The rows below give T cell receptor beta chains drawn from one sample of a study of T cell changes during pregnancy in multiple sclerosis. Assay: immunoSEQ multiplex PCR; the TCRdb copy retains only in-frame clones and omits some. The sample lists about 89,000 clones; over 90% were seen once. The source was peripheral blood, collected in the third trimester of pregnancy. Source of these receptors: a female donor with multiple sclerosis, enrolled in a pregnancy study. CDR3s leave out the opening cysteine and the closing phenylalanine or tryptophan. Rows may omit the clone size; those that give it use once, few, many or a size class.

v_call: TRBV7-6; clone_size: NA; cdr3_aa: ASSLGANTDTQY
v_call: TRBV27; clone_size: NA; cdr3_aa: ASSLSGDRDQETQY
v_call: TRBV6-6; clone_size: NA; cdr3_aa: ASMRDRALSNYGYT
v_call: TRBV29-1; clone_size: NA; cdr3_aa: SVEDQLGQGGETQY
v_call: TRBV19; clone_size: NA; cdr3_aa: ASSPGQPNTEAF
v_call: TRBV29-1; clone_size: NA; cdr3_aa: SVAPHHPQGYT
v_call: TRBV5-5; clone_size: NA; cdr3_aa: ASSLDGPTGLPEAF
v_call: TRBV4-2; clone_size: NA; cdr3_aa: ASSQAGTGGNTIY
v_call: TRBV28; clone_size: NA; cdr3_aa: ASSRTGSSYNEQF
v_call: TRBV5-4; clone_size: NA; cdr3_aa: ASSSGVGSYEQY
v_call: TRBV27; clone_size: NA; cdr3_aa: ASSSRGYEQY
v_call: TRBV4-1; clone_size: NA; cdr3_aa: ASSQEAASGSYEQY
v_call: TRBV7-2; clone_size: NA; cdr3_aa: ASSLAGLAGGGVNEQF
v_call: TRBV9; clone_size: few; cdr3_aa: ASSPLRVMNTEAF
v_call: TRBV6-5; clone_size: NA; cdr3_aa: ASSRRTGGTEAF
v_call: TRBV27; clone_size: NA; cdr3_aa: ASSSWESSYNEQF
v_call: TRBV12-5; clone_size: NA; cdr3_aa: ASGLVLGDMNTEAF
v_call: TRBV6-5; clone_size: NA; cdr3_aa: ASSYIGRGDLYEQY
v_call: TRBV5-1; clone_size: NA; cdr3_aa: ASSPVTGLAEINEQF
v_call: TRBV11-2; clone_size: NA; cdr3_aa: ASSLVAGGRDIQY
v_call: TRBV13; clone_size: NA; cdr3_aa: ASSSPRLAGGLSPYNEQF
v_call: TRBV6-1; clone_size: NA; cdr3_aa: ASSEGYSYNQPQH
v_call: TRBV19; clone_size: NA; cdr3_aa: ASSTGLAGGFSYNEQF
v_call: TRBV19; clone_size: NA; cdr3_aa: ASMERGGYT
v_call: TRBV19; clone_size: NA; cdr3_aa: ASSFTSGLYNEQF
v_call: TRBV19; clone_size: NA; cdr3_aa: ASSARDVWEQY
v_call: TRBV19; clone_size: NA; cdr3_aa: ASSIQGARGNTIY
v_call: TRBV7-2; clone_size: NA; cdr3_aa: ASSFPRDRGTYEQY
v_call: TRBV18; clone_size: few; cdr3_aa: ASSPTWTGNTEAF
v_call: TRBV15; clone_size: NA; cdr3_aa: ATSSPNAGNEQY
v_call: TRBV19; clone_size: NA; cdr3_aa: ASSSGRKTDTQY
v_call: TRBV5-1; clone_size: NA; cdr3_aa: ASSLDGRNYEQY
v_call: TRBV18; clone_size: NA; cdr3_aa: ASSPDRAEAF
v_call: TRBV27; clone_size: NA; cdr3_aa: ASRPQGGQETQY
v_call: TRBV25-1; clone_size: NA; cdr3_aa: ASSEYQGGPHNEQF
v_call: TRBV2; clone_size: NA; cdr3_aa: ASRTRKGYYGYT
v_call: TRBV12-2; clone_size: NA; cdr3_aa: ASRLLPGGKDAEAF